These T cell receptor beta chains were read from a single sample in a study of CD8 T cells in ankylosing spondylitis. TCRdb used MiXCR to reprocess the 5' RACE reads, holding one entry per CDR3 protein. The sample shows 250,000 to 300,000 distinct CDR3 sequences, 18% of them seen only once. Input material: blood, either unsorted or a sorted T cell fraction (not recorded which). These receptor sequences come from a male donor with ankylosing spondylitis or in good health (not recorded which). The CDR3 runs from the conserved cysteine through the conserved F or W. The order of the fields is V gene, clone size, D gene, J gene, CDR3 protein, CDR3 DNA. D genes are given only for firm matches. A clone size is listed for some rows: how often the clone was seen (once, few, many), or a class if it is expanded.

v_gene: TRBV21-1
abundance: few
d_gene: .
j_gene: TRBJ2-7
CDR3aa: CASSKGQRNYEQYF
CDR3nt: TGTGCCAGCAGCAAGGGGCAGCGGAACTACGAGCAGTACTTC

v_gene: TRBV6-1
abundance: .
d_gene: .
j_gene: TRBJ2-1
CDR3aa: CASSPGGGPYNEQFF
CDR3nt: TGTGCCAGCAGTCCTGGGGGGGGGCCCTACAATGAGCAGTTCTTC

v_gene: TRBV12-3/TRBV12-4
abundance: few
d_gene: .
j_gene: TRBJ2-1
CDR3aa: CASSSPGSGSYNEQFF
CDR3nt: TGTGCCAGCAGTTCCCCGGGTAGCGGCTCCTACAATGAGCAGTTCTTC

v_gene: TRBV10-3
abundance: .
d_gene: .
j_gene: TRBJ2-1
CDR3aa: CAISALGSPGPYNEQFF
CDR3nt: TGTGCCATCAGTGCGCTGGGTAGCCCGGGCCCCTACAATGAGCAGTTCTTC

v_gene: TRBV5-1
abundance: few
d_gene: .
j_gene: TRBJ2-1
CDR3aa: CASTSDLSYNEQFF
CDR3nt: TGCGCCAGCACCAGCGACCTTTCCTACAATGAGCAGTTCTTC

v_gene: TRBV7-6
abundance: .
d_gene: TRBD2
j_gene: TRBJ2-1
CDR3aa: CASSLGGLAGGNEQFF
CDR3nt: TGTGCCAGCAGCTTAGGGGGACTAGCGGGAGGTAATGAGCAGTTCTTC

v_gene: TRBV4-3
abundance: many
d_gene: .
j_gene: TRBJ1-4
CDR3aa: CASSQVTGHLNEKLFF
CDR3nt: TGCGCCAGCAGCCAAGTTACGGGACATCTTAATGAAAAACTGTTTTTT

v_gene: TRBV5-1
abundance: many
d_gene: .
j_gene: TRBJ1-3
CDR3aa: CASSPDMGRNTIYF
CDR3nt: TGCGCCAGCAGCCCGGACATGGGTCGAAACACCATATATTTT

v_gene: TRBV29-1
abundance: few
d_gene: .
j_gene: TRBJ2-1
CDR3aa: CSVGGRGAYNEQFF
CDR3nt: TGCAGCGTTGGGGGCAGGGGGGCCTACAATGAGCAGTTCTTC

v_gene: TRBV5-1
abundance: .
d_gene: .
j_gene: TRBJ2-2
CDR3aa: CASSLEEGNTGELFF
CDR3nt: TGCGCCAGCAGCTTGGAGGAAGGGAACACCGGGGAGCTGTTTTTT

v_gene: TRBV12-5
abundance: .
d_gene: TRBD2
j_gene: TRBJ2-7
CDR3aa: CASGYPTSGSYERYF
CDR3nt: TGTGCTAGTGGTTACCCCACTAGCGGATCATACGAGCGGTACTTC

v_gene: TRBV7-6
abundance: .
d_gene: .
j_gene: TRBJ2-7
CDR3aa: CASSLVLRGEQYF
CDR3nt: TGTGCCAGCAGCCTCGTCTTACGAGGCGAGCAGTACTTC

v_gene: TRBV29-1
abundance: .
d_gene: .
j_gene: TRBJ1-5
CDR3aa: CSVLEPGGGGNQPQHF
CDR3nt: TGCAGCGTGCTCGAGCCGGGAGGCGGTGGCAATCAGCCCCAGCATTTT

v_gene: TRBV5-6
abundance: few
d_gene: .
j_gene: TRBJ2-3
CDR3aa: CASSFPVQGTQYF
CDR3nt: TGTGCCAGCAGCTTCCCAGTTCAGGGGACGCAGTATTTT

v_gene: TRBV7-3
abundance: many
d_gene: TRBD1
j_gene: TRBJ1-2
CDR3aa: CASSLGTGDGYTF
CDR3nt: TGTGCCAGCAGCCTAGGGACAGGGGATGGCTACACCTTC

v_gene: TRBV29-1
abundance: few
d_gene: .
j_gene: TRBJ2-1
CDR3aa: CSVAEGSYNEQFF
CDR3nt: TGCAGCGTTGCAGAGGGCTCCTACAATGAGCAGTTCTTC

v_gene: TRBV5-1
abundance: many
d_gene: TRBD2
j_gene: TRBJ2-1
CDR3aa: CASSLEGGTSGNEQFF
CDR3nt: TGCGCCAGCAGCTTGGAGGGAGGGACTAGCGGCAATGAGCAGTTCTTC

v_gene: TRBV7-3
abundance: .
d_gene: TRBD1
j_gene: TRBJ2-5
CDR3aa: CASSLRGTGQETQYF
CDR3nt: TGTGCCAGCAGCTTAAGAGGGACAGGGCAAGAGACCCAGTACTTC

v_gene: TRBV7-6
abundance: few
d_gene: .
j_gene: TRBJ2-3
CDR3aa: CASTRDRMDTQYF
CDR3nt: TGTGCCAGCACCCGGGACCGAATGGATACGCAGTATTTT

v_gene: TRBV19
abundance: .
d_gene: .
j_gene: TRBJ2-2
CDR3aa: CASSPWDGPNTGELFF
CDR3nt: TGTGCCAGTAGTCCCTGGGACGGACCGAACACCGGGGAGCTGTTTTTT

v_gene: TRBV5-1
abundance: .
d_gene: .
j_gene: TRBJ1-5
CDR3aa: CASSLDAINQPQHF
CDR3nt: TGCGCCAGCAGCTTGGACGCTATCAATCAGCCCCAGCATTTT

v_gene: TRBV7-9
abundance: .
d_gene: .
j_gene: TRBJ2-7
CDR3aa: CASSSYVPGSQPGEQYF
CDR3nt: TGTGCCAGCAGCTCGTACGTGCCGGGTTCCCAACCGGGGGAGCAGTACTTC

v_gene: TRBV12-3/TRBV12-4
abundance: .
d_gene: TRBD2
j_gene: TRBJ2-3
CDR3aa: CASKGLAGAVDTQYF
CDR3nt: TGTGCCAGCAAGGGACTAGCGGGAGCGGTAGATACGCAGTATTTT

v_gene: TRBV12-3/TRBV12-4
abundance: few
d_gene: TRBD2
j_gene: TRBJ2-1
CDR3aa: CASSLIAGVWEQFF
CDR3nt: TGTGCCAGCAGTTTAATTGCGGGAGTATGGGAGCAGTTCTTC

v_gene: TRBV7-2
abundance: few
d_gene: TRBD1
j_gene: TRBJ2-2
CDR3aa: CASSLGDRPNTGELFF
CDR3nt: TGTGCCAGCAGCTTAGGGGACAGGCCCAACACCGGGGAGCTGTTTTTT

v_gene: TRBV5-5
abundance: few
d_gene: TRBD1
j_gene: TRBJ2-1
CDR3aa: CASSPSGQVYNEQFF
CDR3nt: TGTGCCAGCAGTCCCTCGGGACAGGTCTACAATGAGCAGTTCTTC

v_gene: TRBV5-5
abundance: .
d_gene: TRBD1
j_gene: TRBJ2-1
CDR3aa: CASSGQGRGAYNEQFF
CDR3nt: TGTGCCAGCAGCGGACAGGGGAGAGGGGCCTACAATGAGCAGTTCTTC

v_gene: TRBV29-1
abundance: few
d_gene: .
j_gene: TRBJ2-1
CDR3aa: CSVETDSENNEQFF
CDR3nt: TGCAGCGTTGAAACGGACAGCGAGAACAATGAGCAGTTCTTC

v_gene: TRBV2
abundance: .
d_gene: TRBD1
j_gene: TRBJ2-7
CDR3aa: CACPLRGQGTHEQYF
CDR3nt: TGTGCCTGCCCGCTCCGTGGACAGGGAACCCACGAGCAGTACTTC

v_gene: TRBV28
abundance: .
d_gene: TRBD2
j_gene: TRBJ2-5
CDR3aa: CASAQEAGGRETQYF
CDR3nt: TGTGCCAGCGCCCAGGAAGCGGGAGGGAGAGAGACCCAGTACTTC

v_gene: TRBV27
abundance: .
d_gene: TRBD2
j_gene: TRBJ2-7
CDR3aa: CASSLTSGNYEQYF
CDR3nt: TGTGCCAGCAGTTTAACTAGCGGGAACTACGAGCAGTACTTC

v_gene: TRBV7-7
abundance: once
d_gene: .
j_gene: TRBJ2-1
CDR3aa: CARRRGGYNEQFF
CDR3nt: TGTGCTAGAAGGCGGGGAGGATACAATGAGCAGTTCTTC

v_gene: TRBV7-3
abundance: few
d_gene: .
j_gene: TRBJ2-3
CDR3aa: CASSPLSGGPDTQYF
CDR3nt: TGTGCCAGCAGCCCACTAAGTGGAGGGCCAGATACGCAGTATTTT

v_gene: TRBV24-1
abundance: .
d_gene: .
j_gene: TRBJ2-2
CDR3aa: CATSAAWNTGELFF
CDR3nt: TGTGCCACCAGTGCAGCGTGGAACACCGGGGAGCTGTTTTTT

v_gene: TRBV6-1
abundance: few
d_gene: .
j_gene: TRBJ2-3
CDR3aa: CASSPSGALGDTQYF
CDR3nt: TGTGCCAGCAGTCCCTCCGGCGCCCTGGGGGATACGCAGTATTTT

v_gene: TRBV12-3/TRBV12-4
abundance: few
d_gene: .
j_gene: TRBJ2-7
CDR3aa: CASSLGIRAYEQYF
CDR3nt: TGTGCCAGCAGTTTGGGGATCCGCGCCTACGAGCAGTACTTC

v_gene: TRBV18
abundance: few
d_gene: .
j_gene: TRBJ2-5
CDR3aa: CASSPPRGLALETQYF
CDR3nt: TGTGCCAGCTCACCACCGCGTGGGTTAGCGCTGGAGACCCAGTACTTC

v_gene: TRBV20-1
abundance: .
d_gene: .
j_gene: TRBJ2-3
CDR3aa: CSASEERGDTQYF
CDR3nt: TGCAGTGCTAGCGAGGAGAGGGGGGATACGCAGTATTTT

v_gene: TRBV20-1
abundance: .
d_gene: .
j_gene: TRBJ2-4
CDR3aa: CSAPTIAKNIQYF
CDR3nt: TGCAGTGCCCCGACAATAGCCAAAAACATTCAGTACTTC

v_gene: TRBV5-1
abundance: .
d_gene: .
j_gene: TRBJ2-7
CDR3aa: CASSLFQGRLSYEQYF
CDR3nt: TGCGCCAGCAGCTTGTTCCAGGGGCGCCTCTCCTACGAGCAGTACTTC

v_gene: TRBV27
abundance: .
d_gene: TRBD1
j_gene: TRBJ2-5
CDR3aa: CASSERGQGNQETQYF
CDR3nt: TGTGCCAGCAGTGAAAGGGGACAGGGGAATCAAGAGACCCAGTACTTC

v_gene: TRBV27
abundance: few
d_gene: .
j_gene: TRBJ1-2
CDR3aa: CASSFAGSNYGYTF
CDR3nt: TGTGCCAGCAGTTTCGCAGGGTCTAACTATGGCTACACCTTC

v_gene: TRBV20-1
abundance: few
d_gene: TRBD2
j_gene: TRBJ2-5
CDR3aa: CSAHIAGVNQETQYF
CDR3nt: TGCAGTGCGCATATAGCGGGAGTGAACCAAGAGACCCAGTACTTC

v_gene: TRBV9
abundance: .
d_gene: TRBD2
j_gene: TRBJ2-2
CDR3aa: CASSVLSVAGLNTGELFF
CDR3nt: TGTGCCAGCAGCGTACTTTCGGTAGCGGGACTTAACACCGGGGAGCTGTTTTTT

v_gene: TRBV19
abundance: .
d_gene: .
j_gene: TRBJ2-6
CDR3aa: CASSIDLGSGANVLTF
CDR3nt: TGTGCCAGTAGTATAGATCTTGGCTCTGGGGCCAACGTCCTGACTTTC

v_gene: TRBV20-1
abundance: .
d_gene: .
j_gene: TRBJ2-5
CDR3aa: CSARDRRQGDGTQYF
CDR3nt: TGCAGTGCTAGAGATCGTCGGCAAGGGGATGGGACCCAGTACTTC

v_gene: TRBV7-2
abundance: few
d_gene: .
j_gene: TRBJ2-3
CDR3aa: CASSQTTGLEADTQYF
CDR3nt: TGTGCCAGCAGCCAGACTACAGGTTTAGAGGCAGATACGCAGTATTTT

v_gene: TRBV20-1
abundance: .
d_gene: TRBD2
j_gene: TRBJ2-3
CDR3aa: CSARDLGGNTDTQYF
CDR3nt: TGCAGTGCTAGAGATTTGGGAGGGAACACAGATACGCAGTATTTT

v_gene: TRBV4-1
abundance: .
d_gene: TRBD2
j_gene: TRBJ2-5
CDR3aa: CASSQDYSSRGGDQYF
CDR3nt: TGCGCCAGCAGCCAAGATTACTCTAGCCGGGGGGGGGACCAGTACTTC

v_gene: TRBV25-1
abundance: few
d_gene: .
j_gene: TRBJ2-5
CDR3aa: CASRGQGTWQETQYF
CDR3nt: TGTGCCAGCCGGGGCCAGGGTACCTGGCAAGAGACCCAGTACTTC

v_gene: TRBV7-8
abundance: .
d_gene: .
j_gene: TRBJ1-4
CDR3aa: CASSSYNEKLFF
CDR3nt: TGTGCCAGCAGCAGCTATAATGAAAAACTGTTTTTT

v_gene: TRBV6-5
abundance: many
d_gene: TRBD2
j_gene: TRBJ2-7
CDR3aa: CASSYFPAGGSEEQYF
CDR3nt: TGTGCCAGCAGTTACTTTCCAGCGGGAGGATCGGAGGAGCAGTACTTC